These 27 T cell receptor beta chains originate from one sample sequenced in a study of blood T cell repertoires in COVID-19. Produced via immunoSEQ multiplex PCR; TCRdb's table is partial and in-frame only. Of roughly 300,000 clones in the sample, roughly nine tenths were seen once. The sequencing input was PBMCs or T cells enriched from blood (not recorded which). The receptors stem from a woman aged 25 to 45 who had recovered from COVID-19.

The chain uses TRBV4-2 and TRBJ2-1, with D hard to call. Trimming stripped 2 bases from V and 5 bases from J, with 7 bases between. CDR1 is LGHNA, CDR2 YNFKEQ, per germline. This CDR3 has 13 residues. DNA for the CDR3: TGTGCCAGCAGCCAACCTCCCCACAATGAGCAGTTCTTC. Its protein product is CASSQPPHNEQFF.

This chain links TRBV5-8 with TRBJ1-1; 7 bases map to TRBD1. CDR1 is SGHTS and CDR2 is YDEGEE in the germline V gene. This CDR3 is 15 amino acids long. Trimming cost V 2 bases and J 4 bases; bases outside gene matches: 8. In DNA form, the CDR3 reads TGTGCCAGCAGCTTAACAGGGGTTTCGAGCACTGAAGCTTTCTTT. Its protein is CASSLTGVSSTEAFF.

The chain couples TRBV28 to TRBJ2-4; maybe TRBD2 (5 bases). This CDR3 has 15 residues. Germline V gene sequence: CDR1 MDHEN, CDR2 SYDVKM. Trimming left V 6 bases short and J 6 bases short, with 18 bases between. The chain's CDR3 is CASSKEWARGNIQYF. The CDR3 bases are TGTGCCAGCAGCAAGGAGTGGGCCCGGGGAAACATTCAGTACTTC.

The CDR3 bases are TGTGCCAGCAGCTTTTCTCAATCCAGCTATGGCTACACCTTC. It is translated as CASSFSQSSYGYTF. The chain employs TRBV7-9 and TRBJ1-2, with D uncertain. This CDR3 spans 14 amino acids. V was shortened by 3 bases and J by 4 bases, with 12 bases between the two germline ends. The germline CDR1 and CDR2 sequences are SEHNR and FQNEAQ (reference sequence).

The sample holds one count of this clone. The rearrangement joins TRBV19 to TRBJ1-1, with D unclear. Trimming removed 7 bases from V and 1 base from J, with 7 bases in between. Germline values: CDR1 LNHDA, CDR2 SQIVND (reference sequence). The CDR3 has 12 amino acids. CDR3 DNA sequence: TGTGCCAGTACCAATAGGAACACTGAAGCTTTCTTT. This gives the protein CASTNRNTEAFF.

CDR3 DNA sequence: TGTGCCAGCAGGTACCCCAGAAACTATGGCTACACCTTC. Encoded protein: CASRYPRNYGYTF. The V gene is TRBV2, the J gene TRBJ1-2, with D unclear. Germline V CDR1 and CDR2: SNHLY, FYNNEI. Trimming stripped 6 bases from V and 2 bases from J, with 10 bases between. This CDR3 has 13 amino acids. The entire variable domain, with the rest obtained from reference TRBV2 and TRBJ1-2, is as follows: EPEVTQTPSHQVTQMGQEVILRCVPISNHLYFYWYRQILGQKVEFLVSFYNNEISEKSEIFDDQFSVERPDGSNFTLKIRSTKLEDSAMYFCASRYPRNYGYTFGSGTRLTVV.

This rearrangement joins TRBV19 to TRBJ1-1; D may be TRBD1 (5 bases). The CDR3 runs 14 residues. The germline gives CDR1 LNHDA, CDR2 SQIVND (reference sequence). The ends were cut back, 5 bases at V and 5 bases at J, with 15 bases in the middle. CDR3 amino acids: CASSSRVSGTEAFF. CDR3 nucleotides: TGTGCCAGTAGTTCCAGGGTCTCAGGGACTGAAGCTTTCTTT.

V usage is TRBV18 and J usage is TRBJ2-5; TRBD1 is a possible D gene (6 bases). The CDR3 covers 16 residues. Germline values: CDR1 KGHSH, CDR2 LQKENI. Trimming shortened V by 3 bases and J by 0 bases, and 14 bases separated the two germline ends. This CDR3 is CASSPTGLGDQETQYF. CDR3 nucleotide sequence: TGTGCCAGCTCACCTACAGGGTTGGGGGACCAAGAGACCCAGTACTTC.

V gene TRBV4-3 combines with J gene TRBJ1-5; D may be TRBD1 (6 bases). CDR1 is LGHNA and CDR2 is YSLEER in the germline V gene. CDR3 length: 15 amino acids. V lost 2 bases and J 9 bases, leaving 17 bases between the germline ends. The CDR3 coding sequence is TGCGCCAGCAGCCAACGGGACACCCCAATATGGCCCCAGCATTTT. Its translation is CASSQRDTPIWPQHF.

The CDR3 here is CAWSPAGDTQYF. CDR3 in DNA: TGTGCCTGGAGTCCCGCAGGAGATACGCAGTATTTT. The chain uses TRBV30 and TRBJ2-3; D unclear. The germline V gene encodes CDR1 GTSNPN and CDR2 SVGIG (reference sequence). The V gene lost 2 bases and the J gene lost 5 bases, with 8 bases spanning the gap. The CDR3 consists of 12 residues.

CDR3 amino acids: CASSPVAVDGGNKQFF. The CDR3 DNA reads TGTGCCAGCTCACCAGTTGCTGTCGACGGGGGTAATAAGCAGTTCTTC. This chain links TRBV18 with TRBJ2-1, with D perhaps matching TRBD2 (6 bases). The V end lost 2 bases, the J end lost 11 bases, and 22 bases lay between the germline ends. The germline gives CDR1 KGHSH, CDR2 LQKENI. This CDR3 has 16 residues.

The V gene is TRBV15, the J gene TRBJ1-1, with D maybe TRBD1 (5 bases). Germline assignment: CDR1 LNHNV and CDR2 YYDKDF (reference sequence). Trimming pared 4 bases from V and 2 bases from J, leaving 11 bases between. The CDR3 totals 14 residues. Here the CDR3 DNA reads TGTGCCACCAGCAAACAGGCTTTCAACACTGAAGCTTTCTTT. It specifies CATSKQAFNTEAFF.

This CDR3 is CASSLDSYYEQYF. The CDR3, as DNA: TGTGCCAGCAGTTTGGACAGTTACTACGAGCAGTACTTC. The chain employs TRBV28 and TRBJ2-7; tentative D call: TRBD1 (6 bases). Germline CDR1 is MDHEN and CDR2 is SYDVKM. The CDR3 length is 13 residues. The germline V and J ends were trimmed by 3 bases and 3 bases, with 9 bases remaining between them.

This clone has a single count. The genes are TRBV5-1 and TRBJ2-2, with D maybe TRBD2 (5 bases). CDR1 and CDR2 (germline): SGHRS, YFSETQ. The CDR3 is made up of 15 amino acids. V lost 1 base and J lost 2, with 9 bases in between. CDR3 loop: CASSLSGANTGELFF. CDR3 DNA: TGCGCCAGCAGCTTGAGCGGAGCTAACACCGGGGAGCTGTTTTTT.

This clone has just one count. The J gene is TRBJ1-3, the V gene TRBV4-2; maybe TRBD1 (5 bases). Trimming took 1 base from V and 0 from J, leaving 10 bases between them. CDR1 is LGHNA and CDR2 is YNFKEQ in the germline V gene. The CDR3 is 16 residues long. CDR3 residues: CASSQAPGRSGNTIYF. The CDR3, as DNA: TGTGCCAGCAGCCAAGCCCCAGGGCGCTCTGGAAACACCATATATTTT.

The chain couples TRBV7-9 to TRBJ2-1; D may be TRBD2 (6 bases). Trimming removed 4 bases at V and 10 bases at J, with 8 bases between. Germline-derived CDR1 and CDR2 are SEHNR and FQNEAQ (reference sequence). The CDR3 is made up of 11 amino acids. The DNA of the CDR3 is TGTGCCAGCAGCTATGGACTAGAGCAGTTCTTC. Translation: CASSYGLEQFF.

The V call is TRBV7-2, the J call TRBJ1-2; 11 bases agree with TRBD1. The CDR3 has 15 residues. Unmatched junction bases numbered 6, after V lost 5 bases and J lost 4 bases. Germline V CDR1 and CDR2: SGHTA, FQGNSA. For the CDR3, the DNA is TGTGCCAGCAGCCACGGACAGGGGGCCCCCTATGGCTACACCTTC. Protein: CASSHGQGAPYGYTF.

In this sample, this clone turned up once. V is TRBV6-2 or TRBV6-3 and J is TRBJ2-7; 8 nucleotides match TRBD2. CDR3 length equals 15 residues. The junction had 6 bases not matched to a gene; V was cut back by 2 bases and J by 3 bases. The germline gives CDR1 MNHEY, CDR2 SVGEGT. The CDR3 sequence: CASSYREGLSYEQYF. The CDR3 nucleotides read TGTGCCAGCAGTTACCGGGAGGGCCTGAGCTACGAGCAGTACTTC.

This chain links TRBV5-1 with TRBJ1-3; D gene unclear. V gave up 4 bases and J gave up 6 bases, with 8 bases separating them. This CDR3 has 12 amino acids. The germline CDR1 and CDR2 sequences are SGHRS and YFSETQ. CDR3 in amino acids: CASSKNQNTIYF. The CDR3 DNA reads as TGCGCCAGCAGCAAAAATCAAAACACCATATATTTT.

The chain uses TRBV5-1 and TRBJ2-7; 10 bases line up with TRBD1. CDR3 length equals 14 residues. With 0 bases clipped from V and 5 bases from J, the junction kept 2 bases outside the gene matches. Germline CDR1 is SGHRS and CDR2 is YFSETQ. In nucleotides, the CDR3 is TGCGCCAGCAGCTTGGGACAGGGGGCCCACGAGCAGTACTTC. Its translation: CASSLGQGAHEQYF.

This chain uses TRBV6-5 with TRBJ2-7; TRBD1 is a possible D gene (6 bases). Per germline, CDR1 MNHEY and CDR2 SVGAGI. This CDR3 comprises 15 residues. V dropped 10 bases and J dropped 2 bases, with 21 bases sitting between them. The CDR3 DNA sequence: TGTGCCACCTGGACAGAAAAATATACAGCCTACGAGCAGTACTTC. Its translation: CATWTEKYTAYEQYF.

The chain is built from TRBV28 and TRBJ1-4; 9 bases align to TRBD1. This CDR3 region has 16 residues. Germline lookup yields CDR1 MDHEN and CDR2 SYDVKM. V lost 7 bases to trimming and J lost 11 bases; unmatched junction nucleotides: 17. Here the CDR3 DNA reads TGTGCCAGCACCACCCAAGGGGGACAGGGATGGTGGAAACTGTTTTTT. It is translated as CASTTQGGQGWWKLFF.

This chain uses TRBV28 with TRBJ1-4; 8 bases align to TRBD1. CDR1 is MDHEN and CDR2 is SYDVKM in the germline V gene. CDR3 size: 14 residues. V was pared by 6 bases and J by 7 bases, with 7 bases of the junction left unmatched. The CDR3 is CASSPTGVAEKLFF. In nucleotides, the CDR3 is TGTGCCAGCAGCCCGACAGGGGTGGCTGAAAAACTGTTTTTT.

The V and J genes are TRBV7-2 and TRBJ2-1, with TRBD2 matching over 13 bases. Germline CDR1 is SGHTA and CDR2 is FQGNSA. Trimming at V came to 3 bases and at J to 7 bases, leaving 3 bases not matched to a gene. This CDR3 has 15 residues. CDR3 residues: CASSLGLAGRNEQFF. In DNA, the CDR3 is TGTGCCAGCAGCTTGGGACTAGCGGGAAGGAATGAGCAGTTCTTC.

The chain carries TRBV30 and TRBJ1-5; 9 nucleotides line up with TRBD1. The V gene end was trimmed by 0 bases and the J gene end by 6 bases; junction bases not matched to a gene: 6. Germline CDR1 is GTSNPN and CDR2 is SVGIG (reference sequence). The CDR3 length is 15 residues. CDR3 amino acids: CAWSVGGQGIQPQHF. CDR3 coding DNA: TGTGCCTGGAGTGTAGGCGGACAGGGGATTCAGCCCCAGCATTTT.

This chain connects TRBV19 to TRBJ1-1; no reliable D call. This CDR3 comprises 13 residues. Trimming removed 6 bases at V and 1 base at J, with 9 bases between. Germline assignment: CDR1 LNHDA and CDR2 SQIVND (reference sequence). CDR3 coding DNA: TGTGCCAGTAGGGCGGGCCCGAACACTGAAGCTTTCTTT. It specifies CASRAGPNTEAFF.

V and J are TRBV20-1 and TRBJ2-3; TRBD2 aligns across 9 bases. This CDR3 is 14 amino acids long. Trimming at V came to 3 bases and at J to 4 bases, leaving 5 bases not matched to a gene. The germline gives CDR1 DFQATT, CDR2 SNEGSKA (reference sequence). Written as DNA, the CDR3 is TGCAGTGCTAGTCTCGCGGGGGGGTCAGATACGCAGTATTTT. It codes for CSASLAGGSDTQYF.